This T cell receptor beta chain was captured in a study of PD-L1 blockade in urothelial cancer. Study outcomes and limitations: Lower pretreatment blood TCR clonality, under the median, predicted better survival, researchers reported.

TCRdb keeps only in-frame clones here, not all; method: immunoSEQ multiplex PCR. The sample has 48,000 or so clones; roughly 80% are singletons. Time point here: peripheral blood 6 weeks after treatment start. Sample contribution per patient ranged from 1 to 8, covering pretreatment and on-treatment. With regard to this clone: Antigen specificity is unknown.

The CDR3 length is 14 residues. V was cut by 3 bases and J by 4 bases, with 7 bases left in between. Per germline, CDR1 KGHSH and CDR2 LQKENI. This clonotype originated in a man aged 65 to 79 with urothelial cancer. The sample consisted of PBMCs, taken around atezolizumab (anti-PD-L1) treatment. V is TRBV18 and J is TRBJ2-6; no definite D call. Here the CDR3 reads CASSPGSGANVLTF. For the CDR3, the DNA is TGTGCCAGCTCACCCGGTTCCGGGGCCAACGTCCTGACTTTC.